The 21 T cell receptor beta chains in this list originate from one sample, sequenced in a study of blood T cell repertoires in COVID-19. Method: immunoSEQ multiplex PCR; TCRdb's copy keeps in-frame clones and lacks some. This sample has 270,000 or so clones; about 89% occur once, and the top ten carry 4.6%. The sample was peripheral blood. The source is a man in his forties or fifties with acute or convalescent COVID-19.

The chain links TRBV7-2 to TRBJ1-5; D not resolved. The CDR3 loop spans 14 amino acids. The germline CDR1 and CDR2 sequences are SGHTA and FQGNSA. V was pared by 1 base and J by 7 bases, with 11 bases between. The chain's CDR3 is CASSLESFQQPQHF. The CDR3 DNA is TGTGCCAGCAGCTTAGAGAGCTTCCAACAGCCCCAGCATTTT.

This chain connects TRBV5-1 to TRBJ2-3; D is possibly TRBD2 (5 bases). Germline assignment: CDR1 SGHRS and CDR2 YFSETQ. This CDR3 has 15 amino acids. Trimming removed 3 bases from V and 0 bases from J, with 11 bases in between. For the CDR3, the DNA is TGCGCCAGCAGCTCCGGACGGACTAGCACAGATACGCAGTATTTT. It translates to CASSSGRTSTDTQYF.

This chain uses TRBV10-3 with TRBJ2-1; no clear D. Germline values: CDR1 ENHRY, CDR2 SYGVKD. This CDR3 is 14 amino acids long. V lost 0 bases and J 4 bases, leaving 7 bases between the germline ends. The CDR3 here is CAISESVQYNEQFF. The CDR3 coding sequence is TGTGCCATCAGTGAGTCGGTACAGTACAATGAGCAGTTCTTC.

This chain joins TRBV6-4 and TRBJ1-2; D is unclear. Germline V lookup: CDR1 MRHNA, CDR2 SNTAGT. The CDR3 runs to 14 residues. Trimming took 3 bases from V and 0 from J, leaving 8 bases between them. The DNA of the CDR3 is TGTGCCAGCAGTGAATCGGCGGCTAACTATGGCTACACCTTC. Encoded protein: CASSESAANYGYTF.

The chain uses TRBV9 and TRBJ1-2; D is uncertain. Between the trimmed V and J ends, which lost 3 bases and 4 bases, there was a span of 16 bases. Germline lookup yields CDR1 SGDLS and CDR2 YYNGEE. The CDR3 loop spans 15 amino acids. Here the CDR3 DNA reads TGTGCCAGCAGCGGACAACCCGGGAGTACCTATGGCTACACCTTC. It is translated as CASSGQPGSTYGYTF.

The V and J genes are TRBV5-1 and TRBJ1-1, with 9 bases that match TRBD1. Per the germline V gene, CDR1 is SGHRS and CDR2 is YFSETQ. V lost 4 bases and J lost 10; bases outside the gene matches: 8. This CDR3 is 13 amino acids long. For the CDR3, the DNA is TGCGCCAGCAGCCTCGGGACAGGGAGGGGAGCTTTCTTT. It yields the protein CASSLGTGRGAFF.

The chain combines TRBV5-1 with TRBJ2-1; 7 bases are a match to TRBD1. The CDR3 extends over 15 amino acids. Germline CDR1 reads SGHRS; CDR2 reads YFSETQ. V gave up 0 bases and J gave up 4 bases; unmatched junction bases: 4. CDR3 nucleotides: TGCGCCAGCAGCTTGGAGGGACAGCTTTACAATGAGCAGTTCTTC. Its translation is CASSLEGQLYNEQFF.

In this sample, this clone turned up a few times. CDR3 bases: TGTGCCAGCAGTTTATCCCCTATGGTCAACTCGGGGTACGAGCAGTACTTC. Its translation: CASSLSPMVNSGYEQYF. The chain links TRBV27 to TRBJ2-7; weak D call: TRBD2 (5 bases). This CDR3 spans 17 amino acids. Germline CDR1 MNHEY, CDR2 SMNVEV (reference sequence). Trimming cost V 0 bases and J 4 bases, with 19 bases left between them.

The chain uses TRBV12-5 and TRBJ1-5; TRBD1 aligns across 9 bases. Germline values: CDR1 LGHNT, CDR2 FRNRAP. The CDR3 contains 14 residues. V was pared by 6 bases and J by 6 bases, with 6 bases of the junction left unmatched. The CDR3 is CASGLGQGSQPQHF. The CDR3 DNA follows: TGTGCTAGTGGCCTCGGACAGGGGAGTCAGCCCCAGCATTTT. The full variable domain, rest sourced from reference TRBV12-5 and TRBJ1-5, is DARVTQTPRHKVTEMGQEVTMRCQPILGHNTVFWYRQTMMQGLELLAYFRNRAPLDDSGMPKDRFSAEMPDATLATLKIQPSEPRDSAVYFCASGLGQGSQPQHFGDGTRLSIL.

The genes are TRBV5-8 and TRBJ1-2; a possible D gene is TRBD1 (5 bases). V shed 4 bases and J shed 1 base, with 17 bases lying between them. The CDR3 spans 16 residues. Germline V gives CDR1 SGHTS, CDR2 YDEGEE. The CDR3 DNA sequence: TGTGCCAGCAGCATGGGACGCGATGGGCTTAACTATGGCTACACCTTC. Translated: CASSMGRDGLNYGYTF.

The CDR3 loop is CASSSDSLSYEQYF. The CDR3 DNA reads as TGTGCCAGCAGCTCCGACAGCCTCTCCTACGAGCAGTACTTC. This chain links TRBV11-2 with TRBJ2-7; a weak D match, TRBD1 (5 bases). CDR1 and CDR2 from the germline V gene are SGHAT and FQNNGV. The CDR3 has 14 residues. Trimming left V 4 bases short and J 0 bases short, with 10 bases between.

The V gene is TRBV7-9, the J gene TRBJ2-2; 8 bases are a match to TRBD2. The CDR3 loop spans 17 amino acids. The V gene's germline CDR1 is SEHNR and CDR2 FQNEAQ (reference sequence). The ends lost 3 bases at V and 4 bases at J; junction bases unmatched: 10. Here the CDR3 DNA reads TGTGCCAGCAGCTTTTCGGTGGTAGCGGGGACCACCGGGGAGCTGTTTTTT. This gives the protein CASSFSVVAGTTGELFF.

The rearrangement joins TRBV13 to TRBJ1-1; D uncertain. Trimming left V 6 bases short and J 0 bases short, with 11 bases between. This CDR3 has 14 amino acids. Germline CDR1 reads PRHDT; CDR2 reads FYEKMQ (reference sequence). CDR3 nucleotides: TGTGCCAGCAGTCCTGGGCCGATGAACACTGAAGCTTTCTTT. It translates to CASSPGPMNTEAFF.

The CDR3: CASSLGTENQPQHF. CDR3 bases: TGTGCCAGCAGTTTAGGGACAGAGAATCAGCCCCAGCATTTT. This chain connects TRBV27 to TRBJ1-5; 7 nucleotides agree with TRBD1. Germline-derived CDR1 and CDR2 are MNHEY and SMNVEV (reference sequence). V lost 2 bases, J lost 4 bases, and 2 bases stayed unmatched. This CDR3 contains 14 residues.

The chain has TRBV5-4 and TRBJ1-6; the match to TRBD1 covers 10 bases. Germline V gene data show CDR1 as SGHNT and CDR2 as YYREEE (reference sequence). Germline trimming cut 4 bases from V and 9 bases from J; bases unmatched to any gene: 4. CDR3 length equals 14 residues. The CDR3 region has the DNA TGTGCCAGCAGCCGGGACAGGGGTGGTTCACCCCTCCACTTT. Protein sequence: CASSRDRGGSPLHF.

The chain couples TRBV9 to TRBJ1-2, with 8 bases matching TRBD1. The CDR3 is 12 residues long. Germline-derived CDR1 and CDR2 are SGDLS and YYNGEE. V gave up 4 bases and J gave up 7 bases; unmatched junction bases: 3. The CDR3 reads CASSPTGAGYTF. CDR3 nucleotides: TGTGCCAGCAGCCCGACAGGGGCTGGCTACACCTTC.

This rearrangement joins TRBV3-1 (or the pseudogene TRBV3-2) to TRBJ1-1; a weak D match, TRBD1 (6 bases). The CDR3 contains 14 residues. Trimming took off 4 bases at V and 4 bases at J, with 13 bases between the two ends. The germline CDR1 and CDR2 sequences are LGHDT and YNNKEL (reference sequence). As DNA, the CDR3 is TGTGCCAGCAGCCCTAGGGGGAAGGGCACTGAAGCTTTCTTT. Translation gives CASSPRGKGTEAFF.

The chain joins TRBV14 to TRBJ1-1; D unclear. The V and J ends lost 1 base and 7 bases respectively, with 16 bases between them. The CDR3 is 15 amino acids. The germline V gene has CDR1 SGHDN and CDR2 FVKESK. The CDR3 DNA sequence: TGTGCCAGCAGCCAAGGGAAGGTAAAGCGCGTTGAAGCTTTCTTT. Its protein is CASSQGKVKRVEAFF.

V gene TRBV11-2 combines with J gene TRBJ2-1, with D maybe TRBD2 (6 bases). V lost 3 bases and J lost 7, with 13 bases in between. The V gene's germline CDR1 is SGHAT and CDR2 FQNNGV. CDR3 length: 14 residues. In DNA, the CDR3 is TGTGCCAGCAGCTTTTTCGGGACTCCAAATGAGCAGTTCTTC. Protein product: CASSFFGTPNEQFF. Full variable domain (remainder filled in from reference TRBV11-2 and TRBJ2-1): EAGVAQSPRYKIIEKRQSVAFWCNPISGHATLYWYQQILGQGPKLLIQFQNNGVVDDSQLPKDRFSAERLKGVDSTLKIQPAKLEDSAVYLCASSFFGTPNEQFFGPGTRLTVL.

This chain uses TRBV19 with TRBJ2-7, with D perhaps TRBD2 (6 bases). The germline V and J ends were trimmed by 5 bases and 6 bases, with 23 bases remaining between them. This CDR3 has 16 amino acids. The germline CDR1 and CDR2 sequences are LNHDA and SQIVND (reference sequence). CDR3 DNA: TGTGCCAGTAGTCCCTGGAATGCAGGGAGGTTGGGCGAGCAGTACTTC. Protein: CASSPWNAGRLGEQYF. Full variable domain (remainder filled in from reference TRBV19 and TRBJ2-7): DGGITQSPKYLFRKEGQNVTLSCEQNLNHDAMYWYRQDPGQGLRLIYYSQIVNDFQKGDIAEGYSVSREKKESFPLTVTSAQKNPTAFYLCASSPWNAGRLGEQYFGPGTRLTVT.

The rearrangement links TRBV3-1 (or the pseudogene TRBV3-2) to TRBJ1-1; 8 bases are a match to TRBD1. The CDR3 consists of 14 residues. Germline-derived CDR1 and CDR2 are LGHDT and YNNKEL (reference sequence). The junction had 6 bases not matched to a gene; V was cut back by 5 bases and J by 4 bases. DNA of the CDR3: TGTGCCAGCAGCGGTACAGGGGGTCGCACTGAAGCTTTCTTT. Amino acid sequence: CASSGTGGRTEAFF.